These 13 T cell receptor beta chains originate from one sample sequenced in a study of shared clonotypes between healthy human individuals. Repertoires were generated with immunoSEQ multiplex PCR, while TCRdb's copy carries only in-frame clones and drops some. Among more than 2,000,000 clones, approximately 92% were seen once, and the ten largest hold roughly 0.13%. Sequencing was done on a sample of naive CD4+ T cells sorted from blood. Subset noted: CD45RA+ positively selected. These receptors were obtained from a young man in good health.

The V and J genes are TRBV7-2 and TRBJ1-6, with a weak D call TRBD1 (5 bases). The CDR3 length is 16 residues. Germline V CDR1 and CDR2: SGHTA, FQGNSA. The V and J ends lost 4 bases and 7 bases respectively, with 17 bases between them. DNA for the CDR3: TGTGCCAGCAGCTCACGGCAGGGTGCGGCGAATTCACCCCTCCACTTT. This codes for CASSSRQGAANSPLHF.

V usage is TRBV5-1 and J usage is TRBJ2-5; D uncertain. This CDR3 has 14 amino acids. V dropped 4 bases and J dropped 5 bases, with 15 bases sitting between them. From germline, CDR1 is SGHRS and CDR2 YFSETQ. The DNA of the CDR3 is TGCGCCAGCAGCCCCAAGGACGGGCTCGAGACCCAGTACTTC. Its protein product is CASSPKDGLETQYF. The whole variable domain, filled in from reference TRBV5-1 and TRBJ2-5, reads KAGVTQTPRYLIKTRGQQVTLSCSPISGHRSVSWYQQTPGQGLQFLFEYFSETQRNKGNFPGRFSGRQFSNSRSEMNVSTLELGDSALYLCASSPKDGLETQYFGPGTRLLVL.

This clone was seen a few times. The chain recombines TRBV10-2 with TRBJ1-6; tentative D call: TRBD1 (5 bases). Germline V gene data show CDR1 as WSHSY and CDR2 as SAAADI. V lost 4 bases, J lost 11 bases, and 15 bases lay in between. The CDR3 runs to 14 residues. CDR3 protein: CASSGTGTPTPLHF. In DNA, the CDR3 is TGCGCCAGCAGTGGGACCGGGACCCCCACACCCCTCCACTTT.

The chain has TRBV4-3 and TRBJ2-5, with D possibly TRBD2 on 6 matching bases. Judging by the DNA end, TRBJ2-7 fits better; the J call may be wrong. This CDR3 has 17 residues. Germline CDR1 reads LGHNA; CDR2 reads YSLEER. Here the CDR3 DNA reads TGCGCCAGCAGCCAAGATAGCCGGGACTTTCGCGTCTACGAGCAGTACTTC. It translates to CASSQDSRDFRVYEQYF.

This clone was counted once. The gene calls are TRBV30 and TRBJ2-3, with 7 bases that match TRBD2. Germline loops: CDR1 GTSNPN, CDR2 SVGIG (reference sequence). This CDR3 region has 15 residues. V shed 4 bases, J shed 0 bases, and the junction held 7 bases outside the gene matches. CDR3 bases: TGTGCCTGGATGGGCAAGCGGGGTAGCACAGATACGCAGTATTTT. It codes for CAWMGKRGSTDTQYF.

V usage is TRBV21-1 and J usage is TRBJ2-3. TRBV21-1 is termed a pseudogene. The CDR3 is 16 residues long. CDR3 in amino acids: CASSLFWPGHRDTQYF. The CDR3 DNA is TGTGCCAGCAGCCTTTTTTGGCCCGGCCACCGGGATACGCAGTATTTT.

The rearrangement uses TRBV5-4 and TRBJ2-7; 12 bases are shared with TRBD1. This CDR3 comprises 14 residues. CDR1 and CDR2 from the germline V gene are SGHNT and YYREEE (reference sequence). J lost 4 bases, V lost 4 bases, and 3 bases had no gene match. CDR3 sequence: CASSGDRGQYEQYF. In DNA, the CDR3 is TGTGCCAGCAGCGGGGACAGGGGGCAGTACGAGCAGTACTTC.

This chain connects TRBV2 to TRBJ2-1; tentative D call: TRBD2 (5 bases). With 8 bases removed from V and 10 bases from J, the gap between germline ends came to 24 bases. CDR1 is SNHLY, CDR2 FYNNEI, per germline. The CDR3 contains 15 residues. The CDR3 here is CASGPNSVPVGEQFF. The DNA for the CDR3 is TGTGCCAGCGGACCAAATAGCGTCCCGGTCGGGGAGCAGTTCTTC.

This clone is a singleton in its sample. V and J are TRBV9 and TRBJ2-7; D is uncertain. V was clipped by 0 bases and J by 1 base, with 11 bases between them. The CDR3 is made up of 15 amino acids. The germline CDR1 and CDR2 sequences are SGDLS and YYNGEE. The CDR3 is CASSVGVFRSYEQYF. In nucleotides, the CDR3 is TGTGCCAGCAGCGTAGGGGTTTTCAGGTCCTACGAGCAGTACTTC.

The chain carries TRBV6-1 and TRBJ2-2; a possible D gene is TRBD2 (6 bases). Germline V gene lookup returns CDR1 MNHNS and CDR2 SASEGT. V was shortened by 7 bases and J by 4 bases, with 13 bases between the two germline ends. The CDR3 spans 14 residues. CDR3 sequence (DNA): TGTGCCAGCATTAGACTAGTCAGCACCGGGGAGCTGTTTTTT. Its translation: CASIRLVSTGELFF.

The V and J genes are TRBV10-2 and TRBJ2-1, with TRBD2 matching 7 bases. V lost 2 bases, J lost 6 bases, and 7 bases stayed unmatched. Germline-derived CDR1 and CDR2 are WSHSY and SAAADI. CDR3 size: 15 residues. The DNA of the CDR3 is TGCGCCAGCAGTGAGGGGAGCGGGATCGTCAATGAGCAGTTCTTC. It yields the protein CASSEGSGIVNEQFF.

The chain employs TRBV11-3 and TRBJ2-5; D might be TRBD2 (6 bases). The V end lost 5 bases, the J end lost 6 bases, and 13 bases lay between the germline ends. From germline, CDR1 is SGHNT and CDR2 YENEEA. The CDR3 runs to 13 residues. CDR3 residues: CASSPTSLQTQYF. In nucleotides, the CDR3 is TGTGCCAGCAGCCCTACTAGCCTCCAGACCCAGTACTTC.

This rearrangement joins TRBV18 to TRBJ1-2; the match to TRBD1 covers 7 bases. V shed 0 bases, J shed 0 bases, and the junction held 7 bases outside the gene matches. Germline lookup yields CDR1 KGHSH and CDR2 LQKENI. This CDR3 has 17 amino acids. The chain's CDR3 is CASSPPIRTGPNYGYTF. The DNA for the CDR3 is TGTGCCAGCTCACCACCTATTAGGACAGGACCTAACTATGGCTACACCTTC.